This record looks at one TCR beta chain sequence and its context. The antigen remains undetermined. Sequenced by immunoSEQ multiplex PCR; TCRdb stores in-frame clones only, minus some. This table has approximately 300,000 clones, about 82% appearing once. This sample's treatment: approximately 18 received Ad26.COV2.S at low or high dose, single or two shots; about 5 received placebo; per-sample allocation not given. It was on day 63 after the first vaccine or placebo injection that samples were taken. These data come from a study of Ad26.COV2.S vaccination and SARS-CoV-2 variants. Germline loops: CDR1 SGHRS, CDR2 YFSETQ. Trimming left V 7 bases short and J 4 bases short, with 19 bases between. The CDR3 spans 15 residues. The study's findings and limits: There was reportedly substantial breadth in spike-specific CD8+ and CD4+ T cell responses after vaccination.

The sequenced sample was peripheral blood, obtained in a trial of Ad26.COV2.S vaccine versus placebo. The source is a person between 18 and 65 years old who received the Ad26.COV2.S COVID-19 vaccine or a placebo. The chain has TRBV5-1 and TRBJ2-3, with D possibly called TRBD1 or TRBD2 (5 bases each). The CDR3 nucleotides read TGCGCCAGCGGACGGGACCGACGAATCCCAGATACGCAGTATTTT. The encoded protein is CASGRDRRIPDTQYF. The full variable domain, with the rest looked up from reference TRBV5-1 and TRBJ2-3, is KAGVTQTPRYLIKTRGQQVTLSCSPISGHRSVSWYQQTPGQGLQFLFEYFSETQRNKGNFPGRFSGRQFSNSRSEMNVSTLELGDSALYLCASGRDRRIPDTQYFGPGTRLTVL.